The text below deals with one T cell receptor (beta chain). Its recognized antigen is unknown. No much larger clonotype is one base removed from it; base qualities were not supplied. High-throughput TCR beta sequencing profiled peripheral blood CD8+ and CD4+ T cells from healthy donors, Susac syndrome patients and multiple sclerosis patients. Treatment-naive patients with stable or active relapsing-remitting disease fulfilling revised McDonald criteria were used as multiple sclerosis controls. Bulk CD8+ and CD4+ T cells were purified by magnetic negative isolation, whereas CD8+ TEMRA cells were enriched by FACS. Blood was collected in EDTA tubes and processed within 24 hours, with PBMCs isolated through density gradient centrifugation. PBMCs intended for TCR sequencing were cryopreserved in liquid nitrogen and thawed later in a water bath at 37 degrees C. The sorted or isolated CD4+, CD8+ and CD8+ TEMRA cells had a purity of 90% or higher.

The sample is drawn from a study of CD8 T cells in Susac syndrome (dated by TCRdb to the late 2010s). Broadly, across the study: Repertoire sequencing was used to test whether CD8+ T cell activation and differentiation in Susac syndrome was antigen driven. The study compared CD8+ T cell repertoire clonality among 12 healthy donors, around 14 Susac syndrome patients and fewer than 19 multiple sclerosis patients. Results and caveats for the whole study, not just this receptor: The study acknowledged that relatively few individuals were included in the TCR sequencing and HLA analysis.

Trimming costs V 5 bases and J 6 bases, and their ends lie 11 bases apart. The CDR3 starts with the cysteine, ends with the phenylalanine, and has 12 residues. Here the CDR3 DNA is all that survives: 36 bases in frame from base 1. Based on the germline V gene, the CDR1 and CDR2 sequences are MDHEN and SYDVKM. RNA was extracted with the RNeasy kit and roughly 0.5 to 1 ug was reverse transcribed using random hexamers. TCR beta CDR3 regions were amplified with the immunoSEQ multiplex PCR assay covering 54 Vbeta and 13 Jbeta segments. PCR amplification bias was corrected by using a synthetic template baseline for primer optimization and computational correction. On the study's bioinformatics: Only productive sequences were kept, with reads annotated to V, D and J genes according to IMGT and analyzed in immunoSEQ Analyzer. Clonality was calculated as one minus the Shannon entropy normalized by log2 of the number of productive unique sequences. For each patient and control, public and private clones were evaluated among the 100 most prevalent clones. Clones were defined as Susac-specific if absent from the healthy and MS cohorts, from under 1,200 published viral clones and from other ImmuneACCESS disease sequences. The public reads were quality trimmed at Q25 with fastp and then assembled into clones with MiXCR by TCRdb, keeping productive beta chains. All rows with the same CDR3 protein become a single entry with the most common DNA and genes. V and J calls and clone size were set by TCRdb, not the authors. Here the sample has some 76,000 distinct CDR3 sequences; roughly 90% occur a single time. The top ten constitute 0.5% of the sample.

Sequenced: CD8+ T cells from PBMCs. The sequence came from a human donor with multiple sclerosis. Recombination connected TRBV28 to TRBJ2-7; a tentative D call is TRBD2 (5 bases match). The CDR3 region has the sequence CASSLAGREQYF. The nucleotides are TGTGCCAGCAGTCTAGCCGGCCGCGAGCAGTACTTC. The reference TRBV28 and TRBJ2-7 proteins fill in what lies around the CDR3, so the full variable domain reads DVKVTQSSRYLVKRTGEKVFLECVQDMDHENMFWYRQDPGLGLRLIYFSYDVKMKEKGDIPEGYSVSREKKERFSLILESASTNQTSMYLCASSLAGREQYFGPGTRLTVT.